This TCR beta chain was profiled in a study of beta chain features in type 1 diabetes. Broader study findings: Shorter TCRB CDR3s, moderately but significantly so, were found in Type 1 diabetes patients in all four CD4+ subsets.

Expressed TCRB transcripts were sequenced because the isolated RNA had all been reverse transcribed beforehand. Some clones are missing from TCRdb's copy, which holds only in-frame ones; the method was immunoSEQ multiplex PCR. Seen here are about 620,000 clones, around 16% observed once, and the top ten hold around 0.1%. A sort by CD45RO/CCR7/CD25/CD127/CD95/CD27 yielded CD4+ naive, central memory, regulatory and stem cell-like memory cells. A word on this clone: Its matching antigen is unknown. A read error may produce the germline difference seen at one junction end. Other nucleotide sequences from this sample produce the same CDR3.

The CDR3 runs to 14 residues. The germline CDR1 and CDR2 sequences are SGHAT and FQNNGV. The sequenced sample consisted of naive CD4+ T cells from blood. The TCR originated in a man aged 18 to 35 in good health. V usage is TRBV11-2 and J usage is TRBJ2-5; D ambiguous. CDR3 in amino acids: CASSLGGPQETQYF. The CDR3, as DNA: TGTGCCAGTAGCTTAGGCGGCCCCCAAGAGACCCAGTACTTC.